The clone carrying this TCR beta chain was seen a handful of times. No antigen is known for it. The CDR3 is 15 residues long. The trim removed 5 bases at V and 7 bases at J, leaving 12 bases unmatched. The germline V gene has CDR1 SGHTA and CDR2 FQGTGA. These data belong to a study of high-grade serous ovarian cancer treatment subgroups. Overall study context: Mean per sample: around 14,000 reads, thousands of unique TCR beta rearrangements. Study conclusions and caveats: Different patients shared almost no repertoire; same-patient tumors shared 0.11 to 0.79. Repertoire analysis covered CDR3 alone, not CDR1 or CDR2.

Sequenced by immunoSEQ multiplex PCR; TCRdb stores in-frame clones only, minus some. The profile shows nearly 8,000 clones, just over 70% of them singletons. Tumor tissue was taken before any definitive surgery or chemotherapy was given. The V and J genes are TRBV7-3 and TRBJ2-3; 7 bases are shared with TRBD2. The specimen was tumor tissue. This receptor was obtained from a human donor with high-grade serous ovarian cancer. DNA of the CDR3: TGTGCCAGCAGCCGTGGATTAGCGGGCCAAAATACGCAGTATTTT. Translation gives CASSRGLAGQNTQYF. The whole variable domain, filled in from reference TRBV7-3 and TRBJ2-3, reads GAGVSQTPSNKVTEKGKYVELRCDPISGHTALYWYRQSLGQGPEFLIYFQGTGAADDSGLPNDRFFAVRPEGSVSTLKIQRTERGDSAVYLCASSRGLAGQNTQYFGPGTRLTVL.